The clone carrying this T cell receptor (beta chain) was observed at least ten times. The antigen is undetermined. Time point indicated: longitudinal time-point 1 (baseline). Unsorted libraries were generated from 2 million PBMCs. These cells had been stored in RNAlater at -80 C. This entry is derived from a study of neurological immune-mediated disorders. Findings of the study overall: Whereas HTLV-1-associated myelopathy showed the most TCR clonal expansion, multiple sclerosis showed the least, with levels below those of healthy controls. Across subjects, expanded clones had no CDR3 amino acid sequences in common, pointing to private repertoires in all groups.

Synthesis of cDNA was carried out by template-switch 5'RACE. The reaction used 10-nucleotide random UMIs. TCRdb re-analysed the 5' RACE reads in MiXCR, keeping a single row per CDR3 protein. The repertoire holds about 53,000 distinct CDR3 sequences, with about 9.1% as singletons. This CDR3 has 15 residues. The V end was cut by 2 bases, the J end by 1 base, with 10 bases between. CDR1 is SGHDT, CDR2 YYEEEE, per germline. The receptor's source is a woman between 40 and 50 years old in good health. The sample comprised PBMCs. V is TRBV5-6 and J is TRBJ1-5; no firm D call. DNA for the CDR3: TGTGCCAGCAGCTTAACGCCTGCAAGCAATCAGCCCCAGCATTTT. As protein: CASSLTPASNQPQHF.